This T cell receptor (beta chain) came from a study of shared T cell receptors in the human thymus. V dropped 5 bases and J dropped 0 bases, with 9 bases sitting between them. This CDR3 contains 15 residues. Germline V lookup: CDR1 SGHRS, CDR2 YFSETQ. TCRdb keeps only in-frame clones here, not all; method: immunoSEQ multiplex PCR. The sample yields about 500,000 clones, approximately 80% seen once. The sample was also linked to a second study, of human thymus T cells. As reported in that work: The thymus tissue came from resections taken during corrective heart surgery.

Sequences were obtained from thymocytes. The origin of this receptor is a boy younger than two with a congenital heart defect. V and J are TRBV5-1 and TRBJ2-6; D remains ambiguous. As DNA, the CDR3 is TGCGCCAGCAGGGGCCACGGCTCTGGGGCCAACGTCCTGACTTTC. Translating gives CASRGHGSGANVLTF.